This TCR beta chain was recorded in a study of shared clonotypes between healthy human individuals. Findings and caveats of the study: Compared with clonotypes that all four donors shared, non-shared clonotypes had lower generation probabilities.

As concerns this clone: Its target is unknown.

Sorted-subset replicate PCRs used 200 ng DNA, approximately 30,000 T cell genomes. In the authors' workflow: ImmunoSEQ sequences covered only the junction and lacked quality scores; filtering therefore differed. Generated by immunoSEQ multiplex PCR, the TCRdb table keeps only in-frame clones and is missing some. V, J and clone size reflect that table, while D and trimming were determined from the DNA. There are roughly 500,000 clones in the sample; almost 97% occur only once, and 0.055% to 0.075% lies in the top ten. The clonotype was recovered from a woman in her thirties in good health. Sequences were obtained from naive CD4+ T cells sorted from blood. Subset given: CD45RA+ positively selected.

The CDR3: CATRTGPLAYEQYF. The CDR3, as DNA: TGTGCCACCAGAACAGGGCCCCTCGCCTACGAGCAGTACTTC. The J gene is TRBJ2-7, the V gene TRBV15; D might be TRBD1 (6 bases). The V gene lost 6 bases and the J gene lost 2 bases, with 14 bases spanning the gap. Germline CDR1 reads LNHNV; CDR2 reads YYDKDF (reference sequence). The CDR3 has 14 amino acids.